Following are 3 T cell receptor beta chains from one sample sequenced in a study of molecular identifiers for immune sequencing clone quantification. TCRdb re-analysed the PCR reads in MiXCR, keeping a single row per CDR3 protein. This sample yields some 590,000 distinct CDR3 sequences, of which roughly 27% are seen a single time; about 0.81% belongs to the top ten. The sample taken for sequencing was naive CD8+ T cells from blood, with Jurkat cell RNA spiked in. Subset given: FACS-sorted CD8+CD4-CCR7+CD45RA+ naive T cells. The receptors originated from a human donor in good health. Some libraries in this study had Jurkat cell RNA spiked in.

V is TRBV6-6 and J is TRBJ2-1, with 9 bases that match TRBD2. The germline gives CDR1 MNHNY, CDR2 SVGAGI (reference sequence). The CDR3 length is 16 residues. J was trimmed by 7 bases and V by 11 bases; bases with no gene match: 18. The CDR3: CARRLLGAGGRNEQFF. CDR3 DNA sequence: TGTGCCCGCCGTTTACTCGGGGCGGGGGGGCGGAATGAGCAGTTCTTC.

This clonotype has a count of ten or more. The CDR3 DNA is TGTGCCTGGACGTCGGGACTAGCGGACAATGAGCAGTTCTTC. Its translation is CAWTSGLADNEQFF. The chain is built from TRBV30 and TRBJ2-1; 11 nucleotides match TRBD2. Looked up from germline, CDR1 is GTSNPN and CDR2 is SVGIG (reference sequence). This CDR3 is 14 amino acids long. V lost 4 bases to trimming and J lost 5 bases; unmatched junction nucleotides: 4.

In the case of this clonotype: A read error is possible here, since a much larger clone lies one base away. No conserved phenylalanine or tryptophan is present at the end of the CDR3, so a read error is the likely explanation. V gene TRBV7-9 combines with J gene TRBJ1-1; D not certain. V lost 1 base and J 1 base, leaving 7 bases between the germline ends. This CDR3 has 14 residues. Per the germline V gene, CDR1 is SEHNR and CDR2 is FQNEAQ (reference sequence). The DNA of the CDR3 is TGTGCCAGCAGCTTAGAATCAGGGAACACTGAAGCTTTCCTT. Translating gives CASSLESGNTEAFL.